A selection of T cell receptor beta chains follows, all from one sample in a study of T cell clones after liver transplantation. The assay was immunoSEQ multiplex PCR, and TCRdb's table has in-frame clones only and misses some. This repertoire shows around 500 clones, approximately 40% found once; its top ten account for about 47%. No cognate antigen is known for these TCRs. The specimen sequenced was CD8+ T cells from cultured PBMCs. These receptors came from a human patient who received a liver transplant. Some of the T cells may derive from the graft donor. Each CDR3 is given with its conserved first and last residue. A D gene is named only where the DNA matches it firmly. For some rows the clone size is stated as once, few or many, or as a class when expanded; others skip it.

j_gene: TRBJ2-7; v_gene: TRBV6-5; abundance: -; d_gene: TRBD1; CDR3nt: TGTGCCAGCAGTTCCGGGACAGGGGGCTACGAGCAGTACTTC; CDR3aa: CASSSGTGGYEQYF
j_gene: TRBJ1-1; v_gene: TRBV9; abundance: large; d_gene: TRBD1; CDR3nt: TGTGCCAGCAGCGACACAGGGGGGAACACTGAAGCTTTCTTT; CDR3aa: CASSDTGGNTEAFF
j_gene: TRBJ2-2; v_gene: TRBV4-3; abundance: -; d_gene: TRBD1; CDR3nt: TGCGCCAGCAGCCTACAGGGGACCGGGGAGCTGTTTTTT; CDR3aa: CASSLQGTGELFF
j_gene: TRBJ2-7; v_gene: TRBV7-9; abundance: medium-sized; d_gene: TRBD2; CDR3nt: TGTGCCAGCAGCCCAGACAGGTCTAGCGGGAGCTCCTACGAGCAGTACTTC; CDR3aa: CASSPDRSSGSSYEQYF
j_gene: TRBJ2-1; v_gene: TRBV18; abundance: few; d_gene: -; CDR3nt: TGTGCCAGCTCACCCACCTACAATGAGCAGTTCTTC; CDR3aa: CASSPTYNEQFF
j_gene: TRBJ2-6; v_gene: TRBV7-9; abundance: once; d_gene: -; CDR3nt: TGTGCCAGCAGCCAAGGGGGGGCCAACGTCCTGACTTTC; CDR3aa: CASSQGGANVLTF
j_gene: TRBJ2-7; v_gene: TRBV11-3; abundance: few; d_gene: -; CDR3nt: TGTGCCAGCAGCTTAGGAATCGGACTTCGGGGCTCCTACGAGCAGTACTTC; CDR3aa: CASSLGIGLRGSYEQYF
j_gene: TRBJ1-5; v_gene: TRBV7-3; abundance: medium-sized; d_gene: TRBD1; CDR3nt: TGTGCCAGCAGCTCGGACGGGACAGGCTTGCTATCAGCCCAGCATTTT; CDR3aa: CASSSDGTGLLSAQHF
j_gene: TRBJ1-1; v_gene: TRBV5-6; abundance: medium-sized; d_gene: -; CDR3nt: TGTGCCAGCAGTTGGGCCAACACTGAAGCTTTCTTT; CDR3aa: CASSWANTEAFF
j_gene: TRBJ1-1; v_gene: TRBV28; abundance: -; d_gene: -; CDR3nt: TGTGCCAGCAGCCAAGGGGGAAGTAGGTACACTGAAGCTTTCTTT; CDR3aa: CASSQGGSRYTEAFF
j_gene: TRBJ2-7; v_gene: TRBV11-2; abundance: medium-sized; d_gene: -; CDR3nt: TGTGCCAGCAGCTTAGATGGGACCGGGCAGTACTTC; CDR3aa: CASSLDGTGQYF
j_gene: TRBJ2-7; v_gene: TRBV7-3; abundance: -; d_gene: TRBD1; CDR3nt: TGTGCCAGCAGCTTAAAGCCGGGACAGAGAGACTACGAGCAGTACTTC; CDR3aa: CASSLKPGQRDYEQYF
j_gene: TRBJ1-1; v_gene: TRBV7-9; abundance: hyperexpanded; d_gene: TRBD1; CDR3nt: TGTGCCAGCAGCTTAGCAAGGACAGGAGGGGGTGAAGCTTTCTTT; CDR3aa: CASSLARTGGGEAFF
j_gene: TRBJ2-7; v_gene: TRBV11-1; abundance: once; d_gene: -; CDR3nt: TGTGCCAGCAGCTTAAGTGGGGCAGGGCACGAGCAGTACTTC; CDR3aa: CASSLSGAGHEQYF
j_gene: TRBJ2-2; v_gene: TRBV13; abundance: -; d_gene: TRBD1; CDR3nt: TGTGCCAGCAGCCCTACAGGGGAAGGTACCGGGGAGCTGTTTTTT; CDR3aa: CASSPTGEGTGELFF
j_gene: TRBJ1-1; v_gene: TRBV30; abundance: large; d_gene: -; CDR3nt: TGTGCCTGGAGTCCCCTCCGCTTAGTGGACACTGAAGCTTTCTTT; CDR3aa: CAWSPLRLVDTEAFF
j_gene: TRBJ1-1; v_gene: TRBV4-1; abundance: few; d_gene: TRBD1; CDR3nt: TGCGCCAGCAGCCAAGCCTTTAGGGGGCAGAACACTGAAGCTTTCTTT; CDR3aa: CASSQAFRGQNTEAFF
j_gene: TRBJ2-7; v_gene: TRBV5-1; abundance: once; d_gene: -; CDR3nt: TGCGCCAGCAGCTCCCTAGCGCGAGGGAACTACGAGCAGTACTTC; CDR3aa: CASSSLARGNYEQYF
j_gene: TRBJ2-6; v_gene: TRBV5-3; abundance: -; d_gene: -; CDR3nt: TGTGCCAGAGCTGACCGAGGTGAACAAAGTCGGGCCAACGTCCTGACTTTC; CDR3aa: CARADRGEQSRANVLTF
j_gene: TRBJ2-7; v_gene: TRBV7-9; abundance: few; d_gene: -; CDR3nt: TGTGCCAGCAGCCCACCCACAGGGTCCTACGAGCAGTACTTC; CDR3aa: CASSPPTGSYEQYF
j_gene: TRBJ1-5; v_gene: TRBV11-2; abundance: -; d_gene: TRBD1; CDR3nt: TGTGCCAGCAGCTTAGGGCTCGGGACAGAGGGGAACCTCGGAGGCCCCCAGCATTTT; CDR3aa: CASSLGLGTEGNLGGPQHF
j_gene: TRBJ1-4; v_gene: TRBV4-3; abundance: -; d_gene: -; CDR3nt: TGCGCCAGCAGCCAAGATATAGGGGATAATGAAAAACTGTTTTTT; CDR3aa: CASSQDIGDNEKLFF
j_gene: TRBJ2-1; v_gene: TRBV2; abundance: -; d_gene: TRBD2; CDR3nt: TGTGCCAGCAGTGAAAGGGGCGTGGGACTAGCTCAGGAGCAGTTCTTC; CDR3aa: CASSERGVGLAQEQFF
j_gene: TRBJ2-7; v_gene: TRBV2; abundance: few; d_gene: -; CDR3nt: TGTGCCAGCAGTCGGTACAAGACTAGTTTCCACGAGCAGTACTTC; CDR3aa: CASSRYKTSFHEQYF
j_gene: TRBJ2-1; v_gene: TRBV14; abundance: hyperexpanded; d_gene: TRBD1; CDR3nt: TGTGCCAGCAGCCCGGACAGGAATGAGCAGTTCTTC; CDR3aa: CASSPDRNEQFF
j_gene: TRBJ2-7; v_gene: TRBV7-9; abundance: medium-sized; d_gene: TRBD2; CDR3nt: TGTGCCAGCAGCCCACGGATTAGCGGGAGCGACTACGAGCAGTACTTC; CDR3aa: CASSPRISGSDYEQYF
j_gene: TRBJ2-1; v_gene: TRBV2; abundance: -; d_gene: TRBD2; CDR3nt: TGTGCCAGCAGTCCTAGCGGGACGGGTGAGCAGTTCTTC; CDR3aa: CASSPSGTGEQFF
j_gene: TRBJ2-6; v_gene: TRBV6-1; abundance: -; d_gene: -; CDR3nt: TGTGCCAGCAGTGAATGGCAATTTAGCTCTGGGGCCAACGTCCTGACTTTC; CDR3aa: CASSEWQFSSGANVLTF
j_gene: TRBJ1-1; v_gene: TRBV5-1; abundance: medium-sized; d_gene: -; CDR3nt: TGCGCCAGCTCCGAGATGAACACTGAAGCTTTCTTT; CDR3aa: CASSEMNTEAFF
j_gene: TRBJ2-7; v_gene: TRBV4-2; abundance: -; d_gene: -; CDR3nt: TGTGCCAGCAGCCAAGCTAGCGGGACAGGGGCTAGCTCCTACGAGCAGTACTTC; CDR3aa: CASSQASGTGASSYEQYF
j_gene: TRBJ2-1; v_gene: TRBV11-3; abundance: -; d_gene: TRBD2; CDR3nt: TGTGCCAGCAGCCCTCCTGCGGGAGGGCCTCGTGAGCAGTTCTTC; CDR3aa: CASSPPAGGPREQFF
j_gene: TRBJ2-1; v_gene: TRBV11-2; abundance: -; d_gene: -; CDR3nt: TGTGCCAGCAGCTTGGAACGACGTGAGCAGTTCTTC; CDR3aa: CASSLERREQFF
j_gene: TRBJ2-2; v_gene: TRBV28; abundance: medium-sized; d_gene: -; CDR3nt: TGTGCCAGCAGCCCGCGGGGTACCGGGGAGCTGTTTTTT; CDR3aa: CASSPRGTGELFF
j_gene: TRBJ2-7; v_gene: TRBV7-9; abundance: -; d_gene: -; CDR3nt: TGTGCCAGCAGCCCAATAGACAGTTCCTACGAGCAGTACTTC; CDR3aa: CASSPIDSSYEQYF
j_gene: TRBJ1-5; v_gene: TRBV5-1; abundance: few; d_gene: TRBD1; CDR3nt: TGCGCCAGCAGCTTGGGAACAGGGGGCGGGCAGCCCCAGCATTTT; CDR3aa: CASSLGTGGGQPQHF
j_gene: TRBJ1-5; v_gene: TRBV7-3; abundance: medium-sized; d_gene: TRBD1; CDR3nt: TGTGCCAGCAGCTCGGACGGGACAGGCTTGCTATCAGCCCCAGCATTT; CDR3aa: CASSSDGTGLLSAPAF
j_gene: TRBJ2-7; v_gene: TRBV29-1; abundance: -; d_gene: -; CDR3nt: TGCAGCGTTGAAGGGGACGGCAAGACCTACGAGCAGTACTTC; CDR3aa: CSVEGDGKTYEQYF
j_gene: TRBJ2-7; v_gene: TRBV27; abundance: large; d_gene: -; CDR3nt: TGTGCCAGCAGTTCCTCACAGGGAAATCGGGCTAAAGACTACGAGCAGTACTTC; CDR3aa: CASSSSQGNRAKDYEQYF
j_gene: TRBJ2-3; v_gene: TRBV11-1; abundance: once; d_gene: -; CDR3nt: TGTGCCAGCAGCTTAGGCGGCAGAGGGGCAGATACGCAGTATTTT; CDR3aa: CASSLGGRGADTQYF
j_gene: TRBJ2-1; v_gene: TRBV25-1; abundance: large; d_gene: -; CDR3nt: TGTGCCAGCAGTGAACTACCTAGGGAGGACAATGAGCAGTTCTTC; CDR3aa: CASSELPREDNEQFF
j_gene: TRBJ1-2; v_gene: TRBV7-3; abundance: -; d_gene: -; CDR3nt: TGTGCCAGCAGCTTAGGGCCGAACTATGGCTACACCTTC; CDR3aa: CASSLGPNYGYTF
j_gene: TRBJ2-7; v_gene: TRBV4-3; abundance: -; d_gene: TRBD2; CDR3nt: TGCGCCAGCAGCTTATACTCTAGCGGAAGCTCCTACGAGCAGTACTTC; CDR3aa: CASSLYSSGSSYEQYF
j_gene: TRBJ2-1; v_gene: TRBV10-3; abundance: -; d_gene: TRBD2; CDR3nt: TGTGCCATCACTGGCGGGAGGACGAATGAGCAGTTCTTC; CDR3aa: CAITGGRTNEQFF
j_gene: TRBJ2-7; v_gene: TRBV7-3; abundance: once; d_gene: -; CDR3nt: TGTGCCAGCAGCTTAGGAATCGGACTTCGGGGCTCCTACGAGCAGTACTTC; CDR3aa: CASSLGIGLRGSYEQYF
j_gene: TRBJ2-7; v_gene: TRBV12-2; abundance: once; d_gene: -; CDR3nt: TGTGCAAGTCGCGCCAGATGTGCGGGACATAGCTCCTACGAGCAGTACTTC; CDR3aa: CASRARCAGHSSYEQYF
j_gene: TRBJ1-5; v_gene: TRBV7-3; abundance: -; d_gene: TRBD1; CDR3nt: TGTGCCAGCAGCTCGGACGGACAGGCTTGCTATCAGCCCCAGCATTTT; CDR3aa: CASSSDGQACYQPQHF
j_gene: TRBJ2-7; v_gene: TRBV18; abundance: large; d_gene: TRBD2; CDR3nt: TGTGCCAGCTCACCTAGCGGGAGAAATCCCTACGAGCAGTACTTC; CDR3aa: CASSPSGRNPYEQYF
j_gene: TRBJ1-1; v_gene: TRBV15; abundance: hyperexpanded; d_gene: -; CDR3nt: TGTGCCACCAGCAGAGATAGGAGTAGGAACGGGGACCTGAACACTGAAGCTTTCTTT; CDR3aa: CATSRDRSRNGDLNTEAFF
j_gene: TRBJ2-3; v_gene: TRBV7-9; abundance: -; d_gene: -; CDR3nt: TGTGCCAGCAATCGGGACGCTTTAACAGATACGCAGTATTTT; CDR3aa: CASNRDALTDTQYF
j_gene: TRBJ2-6; v_gene: TRBV5-8; abundance: -; d_gene: -; CDR3nt: TGTGCCAGCGCACAATCCACACAAAGTCGGGCCAACGTCCTGACTTTC; CDR3aa: CASAQSTQSRANVLTF
j_gene: TRBJ2-7; v_gene: TRBV5-1; abundance: large; d_gene: TRBD2; CDR3nt: TGCGCCAGCAGCTCCCCCCCCGGGACTACCGCCTACGAGCAGTACTTC; CDR3aa: CASSSPPGTTAYEQYF
j_gene: TRBJ1-1; v_gene: TRBV5-6; abundance: -; d_gene: TRBD1; CDR3nt: TGTGCCAGCAGCCCAGGGGGGCCGGGGACTGGGCCCGAAGCTTTCTTT; CDR3aa: CASSPGGPGTGPEAFF
j_gene: TRBJ2-3; v_gene: TRBV11-3; abundance: few; d_gene: -; CDR3nt: TGTGCCAGCAGCTCAAGGACTCGACGGGGAGATACGCAGTATTTT; CDR3aa: CASSSRTRRGDTQYF
j_gene: TRBJ1-1; v_gene: TRBV7-3; abundance: -; d_gene: -; CDR3nt: TGTGCCAGCAGCTTAGGGGGGCATAACTGGCCCAAAGCTTTCTTT; CDR3aa: CASSLGGHNWPKAFF
j_gene: TRBJ2-1; v_gene: TRBV2; abundance: -; d_gene: -; CDR3nt: TGTGCCAGCACAGGGACCTACAATGAGCAGTTCTTC; CDR3aa: CASTGTYNEQFF
j_gene: TRBJ2-7; v_gene: TRBV19; abundance: large; d_gene: -; CDR3nt: TGTGCCAGTAGTTATGGGCAGGGCGCCTACGAGCAGTACTTC; CDR3aa: CASSYGQGAYEQYF
j_gene: TRBJ2-7; v_gene: TRBV12-5; abundance: medium-sized; d_gene: -; CDR3nt: TGTGCTAGTGGTTTTGACGGCGGTTACGAGCAGTACTTC; CDR3aa: CASGFDGGYEQYF
j_gene: TRBJ2-7; v_gene: TRBV7-2; abundance: few; d_gene: -; CDR3nt: TGTGCCAGCAGCTTAATTGCCCCGGCCTACGAGCAGTACTTC; CDR3aa: CASSLIAPAYEQYF
j_gene: TRBJ1-5; v_gene: TRBV6-4; abundance: large; d_gene: -; CDR3nt: TGTGCCAGCAGTGACACGGCAGGATTCAATCAGCCCCAGCATTTT; CDR3aa: CASSDTAGFNQPQHF